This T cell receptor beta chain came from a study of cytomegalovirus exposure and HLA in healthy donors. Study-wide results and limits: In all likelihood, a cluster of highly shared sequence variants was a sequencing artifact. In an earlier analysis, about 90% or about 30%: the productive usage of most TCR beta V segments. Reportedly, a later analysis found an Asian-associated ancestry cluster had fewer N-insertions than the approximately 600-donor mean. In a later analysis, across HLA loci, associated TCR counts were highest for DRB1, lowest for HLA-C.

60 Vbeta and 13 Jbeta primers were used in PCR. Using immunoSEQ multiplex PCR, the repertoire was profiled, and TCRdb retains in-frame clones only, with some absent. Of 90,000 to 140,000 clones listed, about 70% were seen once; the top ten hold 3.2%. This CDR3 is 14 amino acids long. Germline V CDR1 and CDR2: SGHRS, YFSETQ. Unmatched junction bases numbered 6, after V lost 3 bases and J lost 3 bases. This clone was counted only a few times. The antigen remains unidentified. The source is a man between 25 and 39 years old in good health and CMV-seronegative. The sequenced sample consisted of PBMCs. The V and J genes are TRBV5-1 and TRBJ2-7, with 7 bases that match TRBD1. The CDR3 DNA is TGCGCCAGCAGCTGGCCCGGGACAGACTACGAGCAGTACTTC. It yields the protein CASSWPGTDYEQYF.